This T cell receptor (beta chain) was observed in a study of T cell clonotyping in hematopoietic cell transplantation. The wider study: Cytoreduction preceded collection of pretransplant recipient samples.

CDR1 is LGHNA and CDR2 is YSLEER in the germline V gene. This CDR3 has 13 residues. The V end was cut by 1 base, the J end by 4 bases, with 7 bases between. Broader study findings: After transplant, recipient diversity fell while pathologically expanded clonotypes grew through day 180.

Time point of the sample: recipient sample about 28 days before transplant, after cytoreduction. About this clone itself: What it binds is not known.

Produced via immunoSEQ multiplex PCR; TCRdb's table is partial and in-frame only. The top ten hold 5.3% of the sample, which has roughly 46,000 clones, roughly 80% seen once. The chain employs TRBV4-3 and TRBJ2-5; D unresolved. The source material was peripheral blood mononuclear cells, sampled before stem cell transplant. The origin of this receptor is a man aged 60-69 years with myelodysplastic syndrome. Some clones in this sample may be carry-over from other donors' samples. For the CDR3, the DNA is TGCGCCAGCAGCCAAGGGAATGGAGAGACCCAGTACTTC. Translated: CASSQGNGETQYF.